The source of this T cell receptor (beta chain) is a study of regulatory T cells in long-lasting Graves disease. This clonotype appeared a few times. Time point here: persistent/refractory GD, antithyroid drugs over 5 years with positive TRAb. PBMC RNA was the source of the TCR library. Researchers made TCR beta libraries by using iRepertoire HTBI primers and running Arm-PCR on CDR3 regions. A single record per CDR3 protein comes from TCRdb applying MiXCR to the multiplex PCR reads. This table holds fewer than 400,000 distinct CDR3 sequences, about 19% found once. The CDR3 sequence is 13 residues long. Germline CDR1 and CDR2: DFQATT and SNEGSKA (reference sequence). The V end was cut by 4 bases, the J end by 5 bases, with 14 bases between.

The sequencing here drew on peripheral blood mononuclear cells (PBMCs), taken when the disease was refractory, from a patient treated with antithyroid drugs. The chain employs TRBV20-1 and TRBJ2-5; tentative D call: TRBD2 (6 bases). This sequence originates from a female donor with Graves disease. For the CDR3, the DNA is TGCAGTGCTACCCGCCGGGGGATGGAGACCCAGTACTTC. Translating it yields CSATRRGMETQYF.